These T cell receptor beta chains were read from a single sample in a study of blood T cell repertoires in COVID-19. Profiling relied on immunoSEQ multiplex PCR, and the TCRdb table lists in-frame clones only, not all of them. The sample carries some 150,000 clones, over 80% recorded once. Material: peripheral blood. All receptors derive from a woman aged 55-69 years who had recovered from COVID-19. The CDR3 runs from the conserved cysteine through the conserved F or W. The order of the fields is CDR3 length, V gene, J gene, CDR3 protein.

len: 15; v_gene: TRBV2; j_gene: TRBJ1-4; CDR3aa: CASSEDGGANEKLFF
len: 14; v_gene: TRBV6-2/TRBV6-3; j_gene: TRBJ2-7; CDR3aa: CASSFGGNSYEQYF
len: 15; v_gene: TRBV6-2/TRBV6-3; j_gene: TRBJ1-2; CDR3aa: CASSDDRGFRYGYTF
len: 17; v_gene: TRBV7-9; j_gene: TRBJ2-7; CDR3aa: CASSSIRDREFSWEQYF
len: 14; v_gene: TRBV29-1; j_gene: TRBJ1-1; CDR3aa: CSVFGTGGYTEAFF
len: 15; v_gene: TRBV2; j_gene: TRBJ1-5; CDR3aa: CASSESRELYQPQHF
len: 19; v_gene: TRBV11-3; j_gene: TRBJ2-1; CDR3aa: CASSLGGMGSGGGYNEQFF
len: 14; v_gene: TRBV3-1/TRBV3-2; j_gene: TRBJ2-1; CDR3aa: CASSQVDRGNEQFF
len: 16; v_gene: TRBV24-1; j_gene: TRBJ1-2; CDR3aa: CATADQAKGAWYGYTF
len: 14; v_gene: TRBV5-5; j_gene: TRBJ2-1; CDR3aa: CASRLTGRYNEQFF
len: 15; v_gene: TRBV19; j_gene: TRBJ1-5; CDR3aa: CASSSEGSYNQPQHF
len: 16; v_gene: TRBV5-1; j_gene: TRBJ2-2; CDR3aa: CASSLVAGQGTGELFF
len: 14; v_gene: TRBV14; j_gene: TRBJ2-1; CDR3aa: CASSQGGGGNEQFF
len: 17; v_gene: TRBV19; j_gene: TRBJ1-4; CDR3aa: CASMEIGAVGHNEKLFF
len: 15; v_gene: TRBV7-6; j_gene: TRBJ1-2; CDR3aa: CASSLETGSHYGYTF
len: 15; v_gene: TRBV19; j_gene: TRBJ1-2; CDR3aa: CASSKGRDERWGYTF
len: 15; v_gene: TRBV11-2; j_gene: TRBJ1-5; CDR3aa: CASSSGVQSHQPQHF
len: 15; v_gene: TRBV5-1; j_gene: TRBJ2-2; CDR3aa: CASSYSLQGAGELFF
len: 14; v_gene: TRBV27; j_gene: TRBJ1-2; CDR3aa: CASSAGFLNYGYTF
len: 15; v_gene: TRBV5-1; j_gene: TRBJ2-1; CDR3aa: CASSVPGQGRDEQFF
len: 15; v_gene: TRBV5-1; j_gene: TRBJ1-4; CDR3aa: CASSRPEQGIEKLFF
len: 16; v_gene: TRBV7-6; j_gene: TRBJ2-1; CDR3aa: CASSEIPGQVPDEQFF
len: 19; v_gene: TRBV4-3; j_gene: TRBJ2-7; CDR3aa: CASSLQAGTSGGPAYEQYF
len: 12; v_gene: TRBV28; j_gene: TRBJ2-7; CDR3aa: CATRAGNYEQYF
len: 14; v_gene: TRBV3-1/TRBV3-2; j_gene: TRBJ2-7; CDR3aa: CASSPSRSSYEQYF
len: 13; v_gene: TRBV28; j_gene: TRBJ1-2; CDR3aa: CASSAGGRYGYTF
len: 14; v_gene: TRBV6-2/TRBV6-3; j_gene: TRBJ1-1; CDR3aa: CASSYGGGMAEAFF